The text below deals with one T cell receptor beta chain. cDNA came from roughly 0.47 to 1 ug RNA primed by random hexamers. TCRdb analysed the immunoSEQ multiplex PCR reads with MiXCR anew, one entry per CDR3 protein. Of some 150,000 distinct CDR3 sequences listed, around 96% are singletons. This specimen comes from a study of CD8 T cells in Susac syndrome. CDR1 is SGHTA, CDR2 FQGNSA, per germline. Between the trimmed V and J ends, which lost 1 base and 6 bases, there was a span of 10 bases. The CDR3 extends over 14 amino acids. This TCR derives from a human donor with Susac syndrome. Sequencing was performed on CD4+ T cells from PBMCs. The genes are TRBV7-2 and TRBJ1-3; D is uncertain. The CDR3 loop is CASSLELYSNTIYF. For the CDR3, the DNA is TGTGCCAGCAGCTTAGAACTATACTCAAACACCATATATTTT.